These T cell receptor beta chains were read from a single sample in a study of identifying expanded T cells in peripheral blood. Sequenced by immunoSEQ multiplex PCR; TCRdb stores in-frame clones only, minus some. The table records more than 85,000 clones, 88% of them present only once. Sequenced sample: blood. These receptors all come from a person between 18 and 70 years old in good health. CDR3s include the opening cysteine and the closing phenylalanine or tryptophan. The D gene is left open where the match is weak. Rows give clone size only sometimes, using once, few, many, or a class for an expanded clone.

clone size	V gene	D gene	J gene	CDR3 DNA	CDR3 protein
NA	TRBV9	NA	TRBJ1-6	TGTGCCAGCAGCACTGGGGAGGGTAATTCACCCCTCCACTTT	CASSTGEGNSPLHF
NA	TRBV28	NA	TRBJ1-2	TGTGCCAGCAGCCTAGGGGGACGCGCGACCGGTGGCTACACCTTC	CASSLGGRATGGYTF
NA	TRBV6-6	TRBD1	TRBJ2-1	TGTGCCAGCACCTCCTCGCGACAGGGCTACAATGAGCAGTTCTTC	CASTSSRQGYNEQFF
NA	TRBV27	NA	TRBJ1-6	TGTGCCAGCAGTCAAATCCGGGCCAGGTCACCCCTCCACTTT	CASSQIRARSPLHF
NA	TRBV28	NA	TRBJ2-6	TGTGCCAGCAGTTTGACGGGGGGCGGTTCTGGGGCCAACGTCCTGACTTTC	CASSLTGGGSGANVLTF
NA	TRBV5-1	NA	TRBJ2-2	TGCGCCAGCAATGGGCGAGGGTCGGGCACCGGGGAGCTGTTTTTT	CASNGRGSGTGELFF
NA	TRBV29-1	NA	TRBJ2-2	TGCAGCGTTGCGGTCAGCTTTACCGGGGAGCTGTTTTTT	CSVAVSFTGELFF
few	TRBV27	TRBD2	TRBJ2-7	TGTGCCAGCAGTTTGGGACTAGCGGGAGTGCGGCAGTACTTC	CASSLGLAGVRQYF
NA	TRBV5-6	TRBD1	TRBJ2-1	TGTGCCAGCAGCCCCCGGGACAGGGGTTTTGGTGAGCAGTTCTTC	CASSPRDRGFGEQFF
NA	TRBV25-1	NA	TRBJ2-1	TGTGCCAGCAGTGAATATACCGGGACCCTTAATGAGCAGTTCTTC	CASSEYTGTLNEQFF
NA	TRBV4-3	NA	TRBJ1-1	TGCGCCAGCAGCCAAGATAAGGGACTTACTAGCCGGTTT	CASSQDKGLTSRF
NA	TRBV28	NA	TRBJ1-5	TGTGCCAGCAGGGGACCGAATCAGCCCCAGCATTTT	CASRGPNQPQHF
NA	TRBV28	NA	TRBJ2-1	TGTGCCAGTACCAGGGAGATCTACTACAATGAGCAGTTCTTC	CASTREIYYNEQFF
NA	TRBV4-1	NA	TRBJ2-7	TGCGCCAGCAGCCAAGAGAGGGGGGCCCACTACGAGCAGTACTTC	CASSQERGAHYEQYF
NA	TRBV9	NA	TRBJ2-1	TGTGCCAGCAGCCCCCAGGGAGGTGAGCAGTTCTTC	CASSPQGGEQFF
NA	TRBV5-1	NA	TRBJ1-1	TGCGCCAGCAGCCCCGGGACGGGGAGAACTGAAGCTTTCTTT	CASSPGTGRTEAFF
NA	TRBV6-6	NA	TRBJ2-7	TGTGCCAGCAGTGCCCCCGACGAGCAGTACTTC	CASSAPDEQYF
NA	TRBV7-2	NA	TRBJ2-7	TGTGCCAGCAGCTTAGACGGCCCCGGCTCCTACGAGCAGTACTTC	CASSLDGPGSYEQYF
NA	TRBV5-1	NA	TRBJ1-4	TGCGCCAGCGGACCTCAGGGGATGGGAGAAGAAAAACTGTTTTTT	CASGPQGMGEEKLFF
NA	TRBV7-2	NA	TRBJ2-2	TGTGCCAGCAGCTTAGCTTTCGGGAACACCGGGGAGCTGTTTTTT	CASSLAFGNTGELFF
NA	TRBV16	NA	TRBJ1-2	TGTGCCAGCAGCCGCACGACAGGAGTTTACGGCTACACCTTC	CASSRTTGVYGYTF
NA	TRBV7-2	NA	TRBJ2-1	TGTGCCAGCAGCTTAGGTATAGGCTCCTACAATGAGCAGTTCTTC	CASSLGIGSYNEQFF
NA	TRBV11-2	TRBD1	TRBJ1-2	TGTGCCAGCAGCTTAACGAGTTTCACAGGGGGGAGCGCTGGCTACACCTTC	CASSLTSFTGGSAGYTF
NA	TRBV7-3	TRBD1	TRBJ1-3	TGTGCCAGCAGTTCAACCCAGGGGGCAACCATATATTTT	CASSSTQGATIYF
NA	TRBV5-1	NA	TRBJ1-2	TGCGCCAGCAGCGTCTCCCCGGGGAGCTATGGCTACACCTTC	CASSVSPGSYGYTF
NA	TRBV29-1	NA	TRBJ1-1	TGCAGCGTCGTCGACAGCCCCCTGAACACTGAAGCTTTCTTT	CSVVDSPLNTEAFF
NA	TRBV7-2	NA	TRBJ1-2	TGTGCCAGCAGCTTAGGAGTTGGTGGCTACACCTTC	CASSLGVGGYTF
NA	TRBV13	NA	TRBJ2-7	TGTGCCAGCAGCTTAGATACGGGGGCGTATCCCTACGAGCAGTACTTC	CASSLDTGAYPYEQYF
NA	TRBV6-5	NA	TRBJ2-7	TGTGCCAGCAGGCGACAGAACTACGAGCAGTACTTC	CASRRQNYEQYF
NA	TRBV14	NA	TRBJ2-2	TGTGCCAGCAGCCCCGGCACCCGGGCGGCGGAGCTGTTTTTT	CASSPGTRAAELFF
NA	TRBV11-2	NA	TRBJ2-7	TGTGCCAGTGGGGGTGGAGGGAGAGTCTTCGGGGAGCAGTACTTC	CASGGGGRVFGEQYF
NA	TRBV5-1	TRBD1	TRBJ2-3	TGCGCCAGCAGCAGCCGGACAGGAGCGGATACGCAGTATTTT	CASSSRTGADTQYF
NA	TRBV10-3	NA	TRBJ2-7	TGTGCCATCAGTGAGTCAGAACCGACAGTCTCCTACGAGCAGTACTTC	CAISESEPTVSYEQYF
NA	TRBV6-1	NA	TRBJ1-1	TGTGCCAGCAGTGATCACAGGCTACGTCAGACTGAAGCTTTCTTT	CASSDHRLRQTEAFF
few	TRBV20-1	NA	TRBJ2-1	TGCAGTGGTGCGGCCTACAATGAGCAGTTCTTC	CSGAAYNEQFF
NA	TRBV11-2	NA	TRBJ2-3	TGTGCCAGCAGCTCCCCCGCAGAGGTGGATACGCAGTATTTT	CASSSPAEVDTQYF
NA	TRBV6-6	NA	TRBJ1-5	TGTGCCAGCAGACCAGATCGGACGGGGAATCAGCCCCAGCATTTT	CASRPDRTGNQPQHF
once	TRBV7-3	NA	TRBJ1-1	TGTGCCAGCAGTCCCTTCAGAGACAACACTGAAGCTTTCTTT	CASSPFRDNTEAFF
NA	TRBV7-2	TRBD2	TRBJ2-1	TGTGCCAGCAGCTCCACTCCTTCACTAGCGGGAGGGCCGGGCGAGCAGTTCTTC	CASSSTPSLAGGPGEQFF
NA	TRBV2	TRBD1	TRBJ1-4	TGTGCCAGTTGCTCCCGAGACAGGGGATTGGCTAATGAAAAACTGTTTTTT	CASCSRDRGLANEKLFF
NA	TRBV13	NA	TRBJ2-6	TGTGCCAGCAGCCGAGCGGACTCTGGGGCCAACGTCCTGACTTTC	CASSRADSGANVLTF
NA	TRBV7-2	NA	TRBJ2-1	TGTGCCAGCAGCTTAGGGTTGTACAATGAGCAGTTCTTC	CASSLGLYNEQFF
once	TRBV5-1	NA	TRBJ2-7	TGCGCCAGCAGCTTTCAGGGGTCCTCGGGCGAGCAGTACTTC	CASSFQGSSGEQYF
NA	TRBV5-1	NA	TRBJ2-5	TGCGCCAGCAGCCCAGGGACGGCGGGACTGGGGGAGACCCAGTACTTC	CASSPGTAGLGETQYF
few	TRBV5-4	TRBD1	TRBJ1-6	TGTGCCAGCAGCCCTGCCCGGGACAGGGGTTCACCCCTCCACTTT	CASSPARDRGSPLHF
NA	TRBV19	TRBD1	TRBJ2-7	TGTGCCAGTAGTAAGGGACAGGACCGCTACGAGCAGTACTTC	CASSKGQDRYEQYF
NA	TRBV7-2	NA	TRBJ2-2	TGTGCCAGCAGCTTCACGTCAGGGAGCACCGGGGAGCTGTTTTTT	CASSFTSGSTGELFF
few	TRBV9	TRBD2	TRBJ2-7	TGTGCCAGCAGCCCCCCCCTTCGGACTAGCGGGACCTACGAGCAGTACTTC	CASSPPLRTSGTYEQYF